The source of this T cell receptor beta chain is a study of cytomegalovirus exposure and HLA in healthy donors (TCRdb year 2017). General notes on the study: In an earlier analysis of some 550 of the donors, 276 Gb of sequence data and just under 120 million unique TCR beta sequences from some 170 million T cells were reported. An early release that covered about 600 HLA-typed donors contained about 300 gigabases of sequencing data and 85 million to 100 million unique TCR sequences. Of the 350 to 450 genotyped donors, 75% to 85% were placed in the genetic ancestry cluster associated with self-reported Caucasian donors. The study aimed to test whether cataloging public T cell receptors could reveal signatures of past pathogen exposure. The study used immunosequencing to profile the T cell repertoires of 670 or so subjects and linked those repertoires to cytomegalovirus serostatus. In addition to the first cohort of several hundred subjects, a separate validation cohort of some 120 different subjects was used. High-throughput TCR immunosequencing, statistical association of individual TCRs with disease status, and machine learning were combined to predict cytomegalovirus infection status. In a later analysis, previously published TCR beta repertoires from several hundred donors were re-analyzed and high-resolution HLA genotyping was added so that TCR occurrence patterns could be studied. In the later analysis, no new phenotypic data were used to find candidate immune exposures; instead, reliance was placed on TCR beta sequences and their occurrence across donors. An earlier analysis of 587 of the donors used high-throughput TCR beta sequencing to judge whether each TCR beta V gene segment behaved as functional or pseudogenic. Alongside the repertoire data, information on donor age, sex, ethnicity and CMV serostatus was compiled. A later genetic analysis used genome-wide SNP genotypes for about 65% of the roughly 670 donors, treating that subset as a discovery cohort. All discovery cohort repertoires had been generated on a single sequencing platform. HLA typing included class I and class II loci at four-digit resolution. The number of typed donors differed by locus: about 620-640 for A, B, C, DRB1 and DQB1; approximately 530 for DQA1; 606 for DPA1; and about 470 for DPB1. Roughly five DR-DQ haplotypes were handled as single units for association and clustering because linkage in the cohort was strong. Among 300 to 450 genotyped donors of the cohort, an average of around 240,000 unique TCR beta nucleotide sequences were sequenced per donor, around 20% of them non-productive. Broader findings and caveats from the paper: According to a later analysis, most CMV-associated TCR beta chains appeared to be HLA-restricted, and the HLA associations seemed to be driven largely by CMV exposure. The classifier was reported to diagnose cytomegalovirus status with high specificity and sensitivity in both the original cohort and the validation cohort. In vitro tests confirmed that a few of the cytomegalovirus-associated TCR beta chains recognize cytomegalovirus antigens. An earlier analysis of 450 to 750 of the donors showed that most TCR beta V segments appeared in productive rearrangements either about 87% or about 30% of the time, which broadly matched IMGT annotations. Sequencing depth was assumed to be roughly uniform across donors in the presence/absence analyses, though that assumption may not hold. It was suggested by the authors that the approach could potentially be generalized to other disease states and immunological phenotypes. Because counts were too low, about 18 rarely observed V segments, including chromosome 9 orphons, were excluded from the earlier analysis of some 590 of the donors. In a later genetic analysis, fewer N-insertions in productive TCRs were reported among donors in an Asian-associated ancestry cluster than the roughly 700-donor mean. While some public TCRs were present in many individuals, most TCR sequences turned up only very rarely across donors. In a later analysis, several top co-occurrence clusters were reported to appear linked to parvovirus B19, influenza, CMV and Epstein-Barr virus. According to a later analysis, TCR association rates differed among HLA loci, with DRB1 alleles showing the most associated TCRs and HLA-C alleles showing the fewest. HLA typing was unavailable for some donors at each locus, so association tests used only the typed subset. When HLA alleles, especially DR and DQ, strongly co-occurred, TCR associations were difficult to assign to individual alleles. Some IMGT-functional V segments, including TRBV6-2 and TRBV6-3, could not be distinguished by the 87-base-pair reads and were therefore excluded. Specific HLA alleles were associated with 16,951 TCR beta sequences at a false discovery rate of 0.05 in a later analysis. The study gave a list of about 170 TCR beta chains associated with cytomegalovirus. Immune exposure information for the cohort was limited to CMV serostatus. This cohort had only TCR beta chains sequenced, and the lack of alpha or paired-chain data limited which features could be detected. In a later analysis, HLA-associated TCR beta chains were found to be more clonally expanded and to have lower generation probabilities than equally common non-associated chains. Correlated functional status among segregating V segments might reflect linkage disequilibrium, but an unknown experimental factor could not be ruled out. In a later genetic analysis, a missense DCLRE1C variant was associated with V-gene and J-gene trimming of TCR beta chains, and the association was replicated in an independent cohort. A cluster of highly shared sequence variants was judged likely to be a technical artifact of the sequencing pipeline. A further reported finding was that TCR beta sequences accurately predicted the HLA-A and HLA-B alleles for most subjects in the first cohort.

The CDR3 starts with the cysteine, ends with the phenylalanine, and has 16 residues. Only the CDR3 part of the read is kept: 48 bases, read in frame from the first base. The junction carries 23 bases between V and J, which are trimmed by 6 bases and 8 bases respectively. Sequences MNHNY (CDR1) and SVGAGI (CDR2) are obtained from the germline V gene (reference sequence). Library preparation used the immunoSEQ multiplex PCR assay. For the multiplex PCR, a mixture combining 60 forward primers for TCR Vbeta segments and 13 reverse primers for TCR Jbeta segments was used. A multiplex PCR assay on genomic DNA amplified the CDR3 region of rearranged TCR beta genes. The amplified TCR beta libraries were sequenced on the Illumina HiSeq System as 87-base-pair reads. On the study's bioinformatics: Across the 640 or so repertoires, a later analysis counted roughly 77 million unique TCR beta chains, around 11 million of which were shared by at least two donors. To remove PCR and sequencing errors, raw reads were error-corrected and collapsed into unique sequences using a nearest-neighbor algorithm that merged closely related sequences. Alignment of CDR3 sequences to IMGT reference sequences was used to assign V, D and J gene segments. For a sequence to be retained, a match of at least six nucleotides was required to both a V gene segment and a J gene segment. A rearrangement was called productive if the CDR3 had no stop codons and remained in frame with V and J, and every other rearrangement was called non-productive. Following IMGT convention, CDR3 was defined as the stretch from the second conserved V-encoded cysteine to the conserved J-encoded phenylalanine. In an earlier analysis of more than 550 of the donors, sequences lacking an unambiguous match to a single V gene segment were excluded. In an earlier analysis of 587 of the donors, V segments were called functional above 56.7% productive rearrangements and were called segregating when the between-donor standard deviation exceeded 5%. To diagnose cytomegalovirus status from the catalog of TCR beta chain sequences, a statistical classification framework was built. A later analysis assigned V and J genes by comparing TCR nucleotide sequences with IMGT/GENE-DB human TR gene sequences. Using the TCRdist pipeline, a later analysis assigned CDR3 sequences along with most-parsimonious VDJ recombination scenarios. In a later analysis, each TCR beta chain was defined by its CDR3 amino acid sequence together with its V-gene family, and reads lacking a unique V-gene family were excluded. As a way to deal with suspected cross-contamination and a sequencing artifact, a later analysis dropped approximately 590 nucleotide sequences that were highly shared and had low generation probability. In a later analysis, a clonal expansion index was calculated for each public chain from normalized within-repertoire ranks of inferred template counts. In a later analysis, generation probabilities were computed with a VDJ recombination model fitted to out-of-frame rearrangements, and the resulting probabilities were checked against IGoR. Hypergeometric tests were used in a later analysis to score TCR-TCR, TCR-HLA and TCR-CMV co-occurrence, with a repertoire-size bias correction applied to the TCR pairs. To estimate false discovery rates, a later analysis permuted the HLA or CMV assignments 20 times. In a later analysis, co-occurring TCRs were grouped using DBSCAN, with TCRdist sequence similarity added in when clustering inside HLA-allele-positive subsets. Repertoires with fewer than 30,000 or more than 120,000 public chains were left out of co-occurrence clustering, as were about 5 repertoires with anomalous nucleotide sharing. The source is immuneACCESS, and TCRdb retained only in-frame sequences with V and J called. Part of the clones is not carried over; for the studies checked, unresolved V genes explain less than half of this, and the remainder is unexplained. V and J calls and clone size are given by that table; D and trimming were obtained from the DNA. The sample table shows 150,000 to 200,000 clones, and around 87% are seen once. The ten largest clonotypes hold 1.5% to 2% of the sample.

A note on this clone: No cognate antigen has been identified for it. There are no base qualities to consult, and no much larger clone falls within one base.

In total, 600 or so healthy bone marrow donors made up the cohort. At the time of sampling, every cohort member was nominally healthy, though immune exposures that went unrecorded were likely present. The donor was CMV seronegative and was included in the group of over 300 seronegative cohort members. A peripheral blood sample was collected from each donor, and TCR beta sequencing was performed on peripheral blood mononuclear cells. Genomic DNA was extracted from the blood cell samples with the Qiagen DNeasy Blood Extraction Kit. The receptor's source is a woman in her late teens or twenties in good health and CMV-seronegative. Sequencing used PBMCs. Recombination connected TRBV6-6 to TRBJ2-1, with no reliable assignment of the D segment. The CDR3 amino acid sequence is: CASSLRSTKILDEQFF. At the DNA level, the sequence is TGTGCCAGCAGCCTTCGGAGTACGAAAATATTGGATGAGCAGTTCTTC.